This T cell receptor beta chain came from a study of shared clonotypes between healthy human individuals. This was a deep-level run. Clones were read by immunoSEQ multiplex PCR, and TCRdb kept only the in-frame ones, dropping some. The table records about 600,000 clones, around 97% of them present only once. V lost 2 bases to trimming and J lost 2 bases; unmatched junction nucleotides: 2. The CDR3 spans 15 residues. Germline values: CDR1 SGHTA, CDR2 FQGNSA. As regards this clone: Its specificity is unknown.

Notes on the study in general: Clonotype sharing among donors was thought likely to change with sequencing depth. The researchers took only blood, and tissue repertoires probably look different.

This clonotype was sampled from a young woman in good health. Specimen: naive CD4+ T cells sorted from blood. Stated subset: CD45RA+ positively selected. The chain links TRBV7-2 to TRBJ2-2; 7 bases line up with TRBD1. CDR3 in DNA: TGTGCCAGCAGCTTAACAGGGGAAAACACCGGGGAGCTGTTTTTT. Its protein is CASSLTGENTGELFF.